These 4 T cell receptor beta chains came from one sample sequenced in a study of blood T cell repertoires in COVID-19. Profiled with immunoSEQ multiplex PCR; TCRdb holds only in-frame clones, not every one. The table records some 130,000 clones, more than 90% of them present only once. The sample comprised peripheral blood. The receptors originated from a man aged 50 to 59 with active COVID-19.

The chain is built from TRBV29-1 and TRBJ1-1, with D maybe TRBD1 (6 bases). This CDR3 spans 12 amino acids. Germline CDR1 is SQVTM and CDR2 is ANQGSEA. V lost 5 bases and J lost 2, with 9 bases in between. The CDR3 nucleotides are TGCAGCGTTAACAGGGAAAACACTGAAGCTTTCTTT. Its protein is CSVNRENTEAFF.

This chain connects TRBV19 to TRBJ1-3, with D unclear. V lost 2 bases to trimming and J lost 8 bases, with 10 bases between them. The CDR3 is 13 amino acids. Germline values: CDR1 LNHDA, CDR2 SQIVND (reference sequence). CDR3 residues: CASSIPSADTIYF. The CDR3 DNA is TGTGCCAGTAGTATACCCTCAGCGGACACCATATATTTT.

The rearrangement links TRBV28 to TRBJ2-3; a weak D match, TRBD2 (5 bases). The CDR3 is made up of 15 amino acids. Germline-derived CDR1 and CDR2 are MDHEN and SYDVKM. V lost 5 bases to trimming and J lost 3 bases, with 15 bases between them. The CDR3 coding sequence is TGTGCCAGCAGTGCCCCCGGGGTGGCAACAGATACGCAGTATTTT. Protein product: CASSAPGVATDTQYF.

The chain is built from TRBV28 and TRBJ1-5; 10 bases fit TRBD1. Per the germline V gene, CDR1 is MDHEN and CDR2 is SYDVKM. J was trimmed by 6 bases and V by 7 bases; bases with no gene match: 9. The CDR3 consists of 15 residues. The CDR3 spells CASNGGQGLVQPQHF. CDR3 nucleotide sequence: TGTGCCAGCAACGGGGGACAGGGGCTGGTTCAGCCCCAGCATTTT.